This TCR beta chain emerged from a study of T cells in Graves' hyperthyroidism and ophthalmopathy. Notes on the study in general: Blood also showed most of the thyroid clonotypes that were expanded above 0.001.

V was shortened by 10 bases and J by 4 bases, with 28 bases between the two germline ends. The germline CDR1 and CDR2 sequences are MNHNS and SASEGT. The CDR3 totals 18 residues. It was 10 ml of fresh peripheral blood that supplied the PBMCs. This clonotype turned up a few times. What it binds is unknown. Amplification targeted TCR beta CDR3 regions from RNA transcripts. The HTBI primer set drove a first-round RT-PCR of the TCR CDR3. TCRdb fed the multiplex PCR reads into MiXCR, producing one record per CDR3 protein. The sample yields around 560,000 distinct CDR3 sequences, roughly 17% seen once. The gene calls are TRBV6-1 and TRBJ2-2, with a possible D match to TRBD2 (7 bases). This TCR was recovered from a woman under 30 with Graves' hyperthyroidism. Input material: blood. The CDR3 sequence: CATAISVLQGGFTGELFF. DNA for the CDR3: TGTGCCACCGCGATTTCTGTCTTACAGGGAGGGTTCACCGGGGAGCTGTTTTTT.